These 14 T cell receptor beta chains were sequenced from one sample in a study of blood T cells in healthy people across ages. A J-beta primer mix and a sample-barcoded 5' primer were used in a second PCR of roughly 6 to 12 cycles. TCRdb reanalysed the 5' RACE reads using MiXCR and keeps one entry per CDR3 protein. The repertoire consists of more than 1 million distinct CDR3 sequences, with more than 40% occurring once and the leading ten covering 15% to 20%. The sample consisted of blood. These receptors were obtained from a woman in her sixties in good health.

This chain connects TRBV7-8 to TRBJ1-1; D not resolved. CDR3 length: 15 residues. Trimming removed 1 base from V and 2 bases from J, with 11 bases in between. The germline CDR1 and CDR2 sequences are SGHVS and FQNEAQ. The DNA of the CDR3 is TGTGCCAGCAGCTTAGTGGCGGGCCCTAACACTGAAGCTTTCTTT. Its protein product is CASSLVAGPNTEAFF.

This clonotype was picked up a small number of times. The chain has TRBV14 and TRBJ2-7; 11 bases line up with TRBD2. Per germline, CDR1 SGHDN and CDR2 FVKESK. V gave up 0 bases and J gave up 3 bases; unmatched junction bases: 7. The CDR3 has 17 residues. The CDR3 DNA follows: TGTGCCAGCAGCCAAGATAGGGCTAGCGGGAGGATCTACGAGCAGTACTTC. As protein: CASSQDRASGRIYEQYF. The full variable domain, its missing parts supplied by reference TRBV14 and TRBJ2-7, is EAGVTQFPSHSVIEKGQTVTLRCDPISGHDNLYWYRRVMGKEIKFLLHFVKESKQDESGMPNNRFLAERTGGTYSTLKVQPAELEDSGVYFCASSQDRASGRIYEQYFGPGTRLTVT.

This chain uses TRBV4-1 with TRBJ2-1; TRBD2 might be the D (7 bases). The CDR3 is 14 amino acids. V lost 2 bases and J 7 bases, leaving 12 bases between the germline ends. Germline V gene data show CDR1 as MGHRA and CDR2 as YSYEKL. Here the CDR3 reads CASSQTGGANEQFF. DNA of the CDR3: TGCGCCAGCAGCCAAACGGGGGGCGCAAATGAGCAGTTCTTC.

V gene TRBV20-1 combines with J gene TRBJ1-2; 7 bases line up with TRBD1. The CDR3 consists of 14 residues. J lost 4 bases, V lost 6 bases, and 11 bases had no gene match. Germline V gene data show CDR1 as DFQATT and CDR2 as SNEGSKA (reference sequence). The CDR3: CSARPGGWGYGYTF. The CDR3 bases are TGCAGTGCGAGACCAGGGGGTTGGGGCTATGGCTACACCTTC.

The J gene is TRBJ2-5, the V gene TRBV20-1; D is uncertain. The CDR3 is made up of 13 amino acids. The V gene's germline CDR1 is DFQATT and CDR2 SNEGSKA (reference sequence). V was shortened by 1 base and J by 1 base, with 7 bases between the two germline ends. CDR3 DNA sequence: TGCAGTGCTAGAGGCCTCCGCCAAGAGACCCAGTACTTC. Residues: CSARGLRQETQYF.

This clonotype occurred a few times. This chain joins TRBV12-3 or TRBV12-4 and TRBJ1-2; possibly TRBD1 for D (5 bases). This CDR3 contains 14 residues. Trimming stripped 5 bases from V and 0 bases from J, with 10 bases between. In nucleotides, the CDR3 is TGTGCCAGCAGTCGTTCGGGGGCTAACTATGGCTACACCTTC. This codes for CASSRSGANYGYTF.

This clonotype was counted only a few times. The chain has TRBV20-1 and TRBJ2-5; 9 nucleotides match TRBD2. Germline V CDR1 and CDR2: DFQATT, SNEGSKA (reference sequence). The CDR3 is 15 amino acids. V lost 7 bases, J lost 1 base, and 10 bases stayed unmatched. The DNA of the CDR3 is TGCAGTGGGGAGGTCAGCGGGAGGACCCAAGAGACCCAGTACTTC. As protein: CSGEVSGRTQETQYF.

J is TRBJ2-3 and V is TRBV9; 8 bases align to TRBD2. From germline, CDR1 is SGDLS and CDR2 YYNGEE. The V segment lost 3 bases and the J segment 1 base; nucleotides outside the gene matches: 7. There are 16 residues in the CDR3. CDR3 DNA sequence: TGTGCCAGCAGCGCACCCGGGACTAGAGGCACAGATACGCAGTATTTT. Its protein product is CASSAPGTRGTDTQYF.

The sample holds a few counts of this clonotype. Being one base from a much bigger clone, this may be a read error. The genes are TRBV9 and TRBJ2-1; D is perhaps TRBD2 (6 bases). The CDR3 runs to 14 residues. Germline CDR1 reads SGDLS; CDR2 reads YYNGEE. The V and J ends lost 0 bases and 2 bases respectively, with 6 bases between them. CDR3 loop: CASSVAGAYNEQFF. Written as DNA, the CDR3 is TGTGCCAGCAGCGTAGCGGGAGCCTACAATGAGCAGTTCTTC.

The CDR3 DNA follows: TGTGCCAGCAGTTTAGGCCCTAGCGTTTACAATGAGCAGTACTTC. It translates to CASSLGPSVYNEQYF. The chain links TRBV27 to TRBJ2-1; a weak D match, TRBD2 (6 bases). The DNA matches TRBJ2-7 better at its end, which makes the J call doubtful. The CDR3 sequence is 15 residues long. Germline V gene data show CDR1 as MNHEY and CDR2 as SMNVEV (reference sequence).

This clonotype was detected only a few times. J is TRBJ2-1 and V is TRBV3-1; D not certain. CDR1 is LGHDT, CDR2 YNNKEL, per germline (reference sequence). The CDR3 length is 12 residues. V lost 1 base and J lost 7, with 5 bases in between. As DNA, the CDR3 is TGTGCCAGCAGCCAAGCCAGAAATGAGCAGTTCTTC. Its protein product is CASSQARNEQFF.

This clonotype was recorded once. Likely a read error: the CDR3 ends without its conserved phenylalanine or tryptophan. This chain links TRBV13 with TRBJ2-5; D is undetermined. The last part of the DNA fits TRBJ2-7 better; the J call may be wrong. Germline values: CDR1 PRHDT, CDR2 FYEKMQ (reference sequence). The CDR3 extends over 14 amino acids. The CDR3 region is CASSLEGSIHEQYC. The CDR3, as DNA: TGTGCCAGCAGCTTAGAGGGTTCCATCCACGAGCAGTACTGC.

There are many counts of this clonotype. The chain has TRBV29-1 and TRBJ2-7; D is ambiguous. CDR1 is SQVTM, CDR2 ANQGSEA, per germline. CDR3 length: 11 residues. V was shortened by 7 bases and J by 3 bases, with 10 bases between the two germline ends. CDR3 region: CSGFLGYEQYF. The CDR3 DNA sequence: TGCAGCGGGTTTTTAGGCTACGAGCAGTACTTC.

V gene TRBV5-1 combines with J gene TRBJ2-5, with TRBD2 matching 12 bases. The CDR3 runs 17 residues. The junction had 12 bases not matched to a gene; V was cut back by 4 bases and J by 5 bases. Germline V lookup: CDR1 SGHRS, CDR2 YFSETQ. CDR3 sequence: CASSNRLAGVLGETQYF. The CDR3 nucleotides are TGCGCCAGCAGCAACCGACTAGCGGGAGTCCTCGGGGAGACCCAGTACTTC.